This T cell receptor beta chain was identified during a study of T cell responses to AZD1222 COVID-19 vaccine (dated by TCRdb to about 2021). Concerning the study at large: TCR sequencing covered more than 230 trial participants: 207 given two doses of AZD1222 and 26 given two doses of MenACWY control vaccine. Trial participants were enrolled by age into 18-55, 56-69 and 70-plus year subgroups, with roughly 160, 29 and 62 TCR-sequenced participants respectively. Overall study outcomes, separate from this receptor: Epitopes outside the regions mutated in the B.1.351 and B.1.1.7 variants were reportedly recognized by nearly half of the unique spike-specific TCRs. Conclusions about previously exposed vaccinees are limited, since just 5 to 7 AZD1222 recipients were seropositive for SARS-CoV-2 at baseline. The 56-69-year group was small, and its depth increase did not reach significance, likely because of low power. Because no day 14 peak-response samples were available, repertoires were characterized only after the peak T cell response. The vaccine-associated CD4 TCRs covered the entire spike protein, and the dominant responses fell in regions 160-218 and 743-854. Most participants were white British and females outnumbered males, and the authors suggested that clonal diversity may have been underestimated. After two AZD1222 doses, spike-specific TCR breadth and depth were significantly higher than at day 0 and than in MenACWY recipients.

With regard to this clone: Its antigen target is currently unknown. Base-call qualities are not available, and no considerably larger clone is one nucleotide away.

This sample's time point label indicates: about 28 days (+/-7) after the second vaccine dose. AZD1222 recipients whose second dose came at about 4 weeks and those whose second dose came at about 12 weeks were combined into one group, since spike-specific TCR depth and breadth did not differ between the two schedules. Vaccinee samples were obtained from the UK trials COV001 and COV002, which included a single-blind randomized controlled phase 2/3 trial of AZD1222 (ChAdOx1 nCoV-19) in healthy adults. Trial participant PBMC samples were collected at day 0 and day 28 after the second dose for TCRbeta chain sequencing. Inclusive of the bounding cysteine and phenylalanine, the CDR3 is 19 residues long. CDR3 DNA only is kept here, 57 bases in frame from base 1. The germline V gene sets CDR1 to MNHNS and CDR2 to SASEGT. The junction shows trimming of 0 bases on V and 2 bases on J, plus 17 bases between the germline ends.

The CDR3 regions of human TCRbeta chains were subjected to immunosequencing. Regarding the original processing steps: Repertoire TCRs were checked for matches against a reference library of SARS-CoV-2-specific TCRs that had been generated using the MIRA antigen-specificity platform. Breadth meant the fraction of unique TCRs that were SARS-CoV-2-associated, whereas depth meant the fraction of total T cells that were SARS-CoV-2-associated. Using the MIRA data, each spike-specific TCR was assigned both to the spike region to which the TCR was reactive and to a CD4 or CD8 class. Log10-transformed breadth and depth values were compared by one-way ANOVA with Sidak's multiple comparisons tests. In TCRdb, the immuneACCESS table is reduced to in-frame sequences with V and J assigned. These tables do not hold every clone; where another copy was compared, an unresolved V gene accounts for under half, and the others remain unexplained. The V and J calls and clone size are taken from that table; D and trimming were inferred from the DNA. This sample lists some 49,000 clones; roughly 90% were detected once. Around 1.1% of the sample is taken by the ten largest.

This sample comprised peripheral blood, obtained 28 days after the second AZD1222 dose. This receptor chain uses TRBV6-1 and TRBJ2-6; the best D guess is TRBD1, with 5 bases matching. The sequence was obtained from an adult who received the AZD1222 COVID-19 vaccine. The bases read TGTGCCAGCAGTGAAGCAGAGTCAGGGAAAAGGCCTGGGGCCAACGTCCTGACTTTC. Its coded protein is CASSEAESGKRPGANVLTF.